This T cell receptor beta chain was sequenced during a study of OX40 agonist ivuxolimab in advanced cancers. The V gene's germline CDR1 is LGHNA and CDR2 YNFKEQ. The CDR3 is made up of 16 amino acids. V was pared by 1 base and J by 0 bases, with 12 bases between. Sequenced by immunoSEQ multiplex PCR; TCRdb stores in-frame clones only, minus some. The sample has about 58,000 clones; 89% are singletons. The chain carries TRBV4-2 and TRBJ1-1; D unresolved. The sample in question was CD4+ or CD8+ T cells sorted from blood, obtained in a trial of the OX40 agonist ivuxolimab. The receptor was derived from an adult with an advanced solid tumor such as melanoma, head and neck, liver or kidney cancer. This CDR3 is CASSQVNRVMNTEAFF. DNA of the CDR3: TGTGCCAGCAGCCAAGTTAATAGGGTTATGAACACTGAAGCTTTCTTT.